This record looks at one T cell receptor (beta chain) sequence and its context. In its sample, this clonotype was seen many times. The target of this receptor is not known. The input lacks base qualities; no much larger clone sits a single base away. The sample comes from a study of T cells after yellow fever vaccination (dated by TCRdb to the late 2010s). For the study in its entirety: Libraries from fractions with low cell numbers were prepared with the SMART-Seq v4 Ultra Low Input RNA kit. Bulk TCR alpha and beta repertoires were sequenced longitudinally to track T-cell clones before and after primary and booster YFV17D yellow fever vaccination. Two healthy male donors made up the cohort, one aged 18 to 30 years and the other aged 30 to 40 years. Blood was collected at multiple timepoints before and after primary and secondary immunization, and bulk PBMC replicates and cell subsets were isolated.

At the junction V is shortened by 3 bases and J by 1 base; bases outside the gene matches: 6. The CDR3 spans 15 residues, from the cysteine through the phenylalanine. Of the read, only the CDR3 DNA is kept; its 45 bases are in frame from base 1. Taken from the germline V gene, the CDR1 and CDR2 loops are SGDLS and YYNGEE. The paper's findings and limits, for the study overall: A small share of clonotypes was detected in both CD4 and CD8 compartments, with the overlap likely arising from convergent recombination. Computational filtering was needed because FACS-sorted repertoires could contain abundant contaminating clonotypes from the bulk population. Compared with the primary T-cell response, the secondary T-cell response was faster but weaker, reaching its peak on day 5 rather than on day 15. Most clones expanded after primary vaccination (approximately 97% of CD4 and 88% of CD8) were re-detected after the booster, suggesting that broad memory maintenance occurred. Because the study included only a couple of donors, the extent to which the findings can be generalized is limited.

The meaning of the sample's treatment or condition label: live attenuated yellow fever vaccine strain. A standard Ficoll-Paque protocol was used to isolate PBMCs from peripheral blood. Dynabeads CD4 and CD8 positive selection kits were used to isolate CD4 and CD8 T-cell fractions. TriZol was used to extract RNA from bulk PBMCs, CD4 and CD8 fractions, and dextramer-positive and dextramer-negative fractions. Synthesis of TCR cDNA relied on 5'RACE template switching, a step that introduced a universal primer site along with unique molecular identifiers. Priming of cDNA synthesis was performed from both the TCR alpha and TCR beta constant segments. Libraries were amplified in two PCR steps, with sample barcodes and sequencing adapters added in the second step. Libraries were sequenced on Illumina HiSeq 2500 (2x100 bp) or NovaSeq (2x150 bp). In the source study's methods: MIGEC was used to demultiplex reads and collapse the reads into UMI consensus sequences, and MiXCR was used for V(D)J alignment. Using edgeR on replicate PBMC samples, clonotypes were called vaccine-responding if FDR was below 0.01 and the log2 fold change was above 5 up to day 15. Bulk clonotypes were assigned CD4 or CD8 identity according to which sequenced CD4 or CD8 repertoire held them at higher abundance. TCRdb trimmed public reads at Q25 via fastp, called clones via MiXCR and kept in-frame beta chains. Rows matching on CDR3 protein sequence are summarized as one entry with the most common DNA and genes. The V and J calls come from TCRdb's annotation, not from the publication. The sample data list around 110,000 distinct CDR3 sequences, and more than 7.5% of these were observed just once. The ten largest clonotypes hold roughly 25% of the sample.

The chain employs TRBV9 and TRBJ2-5, with 7 bases in between that match TRBD1. The receptor was isolated from a man younger than 40 who received the YFV17D yellow fever vaccine. The specimen was CD8+ T cells sorted from PBMCs, collected 45 days after the yellow fever booster vaccination. The DNA sequence is TGTGCCAGCAGCGACCGGGACAGTACCCAAGAGACCCAGTACTTC. Translation gives CASSDRDSTQETQYF.